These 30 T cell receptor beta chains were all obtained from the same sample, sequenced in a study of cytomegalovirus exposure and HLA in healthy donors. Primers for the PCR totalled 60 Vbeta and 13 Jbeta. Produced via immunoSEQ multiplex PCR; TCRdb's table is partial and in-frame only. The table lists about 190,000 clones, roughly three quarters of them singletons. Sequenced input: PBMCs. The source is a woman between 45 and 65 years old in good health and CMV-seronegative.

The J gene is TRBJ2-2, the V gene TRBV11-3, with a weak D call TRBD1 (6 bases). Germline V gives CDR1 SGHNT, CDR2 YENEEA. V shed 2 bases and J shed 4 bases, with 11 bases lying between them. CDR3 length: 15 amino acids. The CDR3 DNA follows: TGTGCCAGCAGCTTATTGGGGGCAGGCACCGGGGAGCTGTTTTTT. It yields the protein CASSLLGAGTGELFF. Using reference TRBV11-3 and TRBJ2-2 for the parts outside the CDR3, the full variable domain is EAGVVQSPRYKIIEKKQPVAFWCNPISGHNTLYWYLQNLGQGPELLIRYENEEAVDDSQLPKDRFSAERLKGVDSTLKIQPAELGDSAVYLCASSLLGAGTGELFFGEGSRLTVL.

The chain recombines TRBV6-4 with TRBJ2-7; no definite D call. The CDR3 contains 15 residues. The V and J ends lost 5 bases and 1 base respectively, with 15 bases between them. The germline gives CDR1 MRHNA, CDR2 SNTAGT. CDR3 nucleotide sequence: TGTGCCAGCAGTTATCCCAGGATCGGATCCTACGAGCAGTACTTC. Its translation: CASSYPRIGSYEQYF.

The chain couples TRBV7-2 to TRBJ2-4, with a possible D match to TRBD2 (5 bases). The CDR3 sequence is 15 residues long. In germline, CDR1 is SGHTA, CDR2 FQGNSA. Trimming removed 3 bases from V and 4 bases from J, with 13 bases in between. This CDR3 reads CASSFLGPGKNIQYF. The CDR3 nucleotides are TGTGCCAGCAGCTTTCTCGGCCCGGGGAAAAACATTCAGTACTTC.

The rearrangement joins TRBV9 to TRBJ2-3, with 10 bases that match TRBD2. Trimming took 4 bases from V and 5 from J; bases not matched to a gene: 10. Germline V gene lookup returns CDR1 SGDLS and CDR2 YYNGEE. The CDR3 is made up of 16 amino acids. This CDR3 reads CASSSKAGGPLDTQYF. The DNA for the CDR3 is TGTGCCAGCAGCAGTAAAGCGGGGGGGCCGTTAGATACGCAGTATTTT.

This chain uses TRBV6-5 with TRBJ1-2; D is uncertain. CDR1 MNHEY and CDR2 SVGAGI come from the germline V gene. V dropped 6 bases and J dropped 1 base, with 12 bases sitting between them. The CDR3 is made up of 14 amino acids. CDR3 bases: TGTGCCAGCAGCCTCAGTGGTATTAACTATGGCTACACCTTC. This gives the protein CASSLSGINYGYTF.

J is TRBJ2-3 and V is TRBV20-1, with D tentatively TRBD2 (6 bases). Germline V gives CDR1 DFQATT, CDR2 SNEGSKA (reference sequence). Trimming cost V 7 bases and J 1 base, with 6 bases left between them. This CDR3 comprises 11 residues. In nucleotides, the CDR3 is TGCAGTGGGGGGGGCACAGATACGCAGTATTTT. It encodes CSGGGTDTQYF.

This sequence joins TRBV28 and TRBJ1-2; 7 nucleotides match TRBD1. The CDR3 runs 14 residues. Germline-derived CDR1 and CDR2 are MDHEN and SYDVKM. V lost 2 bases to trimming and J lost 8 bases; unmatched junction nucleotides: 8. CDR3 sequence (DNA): TGTGCCAGCAGTTTAAATAAGGGGGCCGGCGGCTACACCTTC. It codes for CASSLNKGAGGYTF.

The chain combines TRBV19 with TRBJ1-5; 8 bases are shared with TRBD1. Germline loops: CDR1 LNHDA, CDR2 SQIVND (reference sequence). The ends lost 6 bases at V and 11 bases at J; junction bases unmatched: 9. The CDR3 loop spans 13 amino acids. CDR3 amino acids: CASRTTGDWAQHF. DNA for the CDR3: TGTGCCAGTAGGACGACAGGGGACTGGGCCCAGCATTTT.

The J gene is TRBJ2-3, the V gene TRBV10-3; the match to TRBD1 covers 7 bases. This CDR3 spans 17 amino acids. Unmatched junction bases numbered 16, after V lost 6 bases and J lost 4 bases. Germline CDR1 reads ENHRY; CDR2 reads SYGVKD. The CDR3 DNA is TGTGCCATCAGACAGGGGCCGGACAGTCCTTTAGCAGATACGCAGTATTTT. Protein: CAIRQGPDSPLADTQYF.

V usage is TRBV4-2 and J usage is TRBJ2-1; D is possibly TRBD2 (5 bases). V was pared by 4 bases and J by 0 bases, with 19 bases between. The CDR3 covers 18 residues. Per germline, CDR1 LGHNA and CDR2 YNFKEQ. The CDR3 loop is CASSLGPGGLGSYNEQFF. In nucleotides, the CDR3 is TGTGCCAGCAGCCTAGGACCCGGAGGTCTAGGCTCCTACAATGAGCAGTTCTTC.

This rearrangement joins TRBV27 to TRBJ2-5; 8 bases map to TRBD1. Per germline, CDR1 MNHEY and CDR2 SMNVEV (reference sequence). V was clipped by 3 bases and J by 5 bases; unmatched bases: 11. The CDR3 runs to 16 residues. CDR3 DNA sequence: TGTGCCAGCAGTTTCTCGAGGACAGGGTATGGCGAGACCCAGTACTTC. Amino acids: CASSFSRTGYGETQYF.

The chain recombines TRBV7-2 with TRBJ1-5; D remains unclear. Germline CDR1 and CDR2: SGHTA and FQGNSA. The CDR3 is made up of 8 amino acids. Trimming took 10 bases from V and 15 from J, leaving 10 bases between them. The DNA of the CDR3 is TGTGCCACGCAAGGAGGGCATTTT. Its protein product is CATQGGHF.

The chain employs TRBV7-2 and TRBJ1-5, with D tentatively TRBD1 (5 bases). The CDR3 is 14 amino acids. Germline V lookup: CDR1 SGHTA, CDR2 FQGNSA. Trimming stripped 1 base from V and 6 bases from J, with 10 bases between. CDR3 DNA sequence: TGTGCCAGCAGCTTAGTGGGGGGAGGTCAGCCCCAGCATTTT. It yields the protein CASSLVGGGQPQHF.

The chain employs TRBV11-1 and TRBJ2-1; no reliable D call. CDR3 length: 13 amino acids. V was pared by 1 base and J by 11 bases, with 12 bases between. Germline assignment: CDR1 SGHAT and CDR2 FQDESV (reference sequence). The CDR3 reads CASSLVLQTQQFF. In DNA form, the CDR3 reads TGTGCCAGCAGCTTAGTGTTGCAGACACAGCAGTTCTTC.

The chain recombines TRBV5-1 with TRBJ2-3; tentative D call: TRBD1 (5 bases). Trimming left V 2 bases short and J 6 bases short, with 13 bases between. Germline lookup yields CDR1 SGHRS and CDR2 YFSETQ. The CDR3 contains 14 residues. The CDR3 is CASSFVGAKDTQYF. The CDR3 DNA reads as TGCGCCAGCAGCTTTGTTGGGGCTAAGGATACGCAGTATTTT.

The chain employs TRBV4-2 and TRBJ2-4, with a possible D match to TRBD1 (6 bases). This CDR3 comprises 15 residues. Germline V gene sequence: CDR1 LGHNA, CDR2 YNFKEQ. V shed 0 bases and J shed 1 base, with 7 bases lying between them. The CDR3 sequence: CASSQEDSAKNIQYF. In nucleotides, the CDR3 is TGTGCCAGCAGCCAAGAGGACAGTGCCAAAAACATTCAGTACTTC.

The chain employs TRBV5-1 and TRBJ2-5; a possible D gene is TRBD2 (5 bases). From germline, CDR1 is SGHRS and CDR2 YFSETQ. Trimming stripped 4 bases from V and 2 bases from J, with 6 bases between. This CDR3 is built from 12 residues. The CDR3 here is CASSRTQETQYF. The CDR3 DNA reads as TGCGCCAGCAGCCGGACTCAAGAGACCCAGTACTTC.

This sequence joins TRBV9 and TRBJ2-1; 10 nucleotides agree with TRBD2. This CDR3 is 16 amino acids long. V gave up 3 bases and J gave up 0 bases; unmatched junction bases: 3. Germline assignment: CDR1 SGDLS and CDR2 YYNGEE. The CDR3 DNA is TGTGCCAGCAGCGGTAGCGGGGGGTACTCCTACAATGAGCAGTTCTTC. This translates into CASSGSGGYSYNEQFF.

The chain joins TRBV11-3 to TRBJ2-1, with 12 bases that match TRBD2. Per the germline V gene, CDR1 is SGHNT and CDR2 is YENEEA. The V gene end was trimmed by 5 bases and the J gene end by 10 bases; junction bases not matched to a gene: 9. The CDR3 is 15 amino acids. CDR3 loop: CASSQLAGGRREQFF. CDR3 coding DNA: TGTGCCAGCAGCCAACTAGCGGGGGGACGGAGGGAGCAGTTCTTC.

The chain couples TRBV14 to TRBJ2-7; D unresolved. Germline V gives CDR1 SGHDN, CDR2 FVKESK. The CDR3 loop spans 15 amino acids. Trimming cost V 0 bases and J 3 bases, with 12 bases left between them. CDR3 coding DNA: TGTGCCAGCAGCCAAGAAAGAGAATCAGGCTACGAGCAGTACTTC. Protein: CASSQERESGYEQYF.

CDR3 sequence reads: CSVEASSSYNEQFF. DNA for the CDR3: TGCAGCGTTGAGGCTAGCTCATCCTACAATGAGCAGTTCTTC. The rearrangement joins TRBV29-1 to TRBJ2-1, with D perhaps matching TRBD2 (5 bases). V lost 3 bases and J 1 base, leaving 10 bases between the germline ends. Germline CDR1 SQVTM, CDR2 ANQGSEA. The length of the CDR3 is 14 residues.

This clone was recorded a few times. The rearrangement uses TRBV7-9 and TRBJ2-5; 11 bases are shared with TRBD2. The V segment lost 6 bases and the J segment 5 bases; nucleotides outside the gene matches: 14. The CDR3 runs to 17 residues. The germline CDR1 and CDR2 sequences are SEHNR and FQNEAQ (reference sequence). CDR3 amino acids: CASRKRTSGSLGETQYF. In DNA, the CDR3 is TGTGCCAGCAGGAAGAGGACTAGCGGGTCCCTCGGGGAGACCCAGTACTTC.

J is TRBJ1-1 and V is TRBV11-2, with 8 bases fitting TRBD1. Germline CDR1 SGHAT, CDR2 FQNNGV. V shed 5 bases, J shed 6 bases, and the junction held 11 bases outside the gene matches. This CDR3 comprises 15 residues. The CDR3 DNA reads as TGTGCCAGCAGCGGAGGACAGGGTCTATATTCTGAAGCTTTCTTT. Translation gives CASSGGQGLYSEAFF.

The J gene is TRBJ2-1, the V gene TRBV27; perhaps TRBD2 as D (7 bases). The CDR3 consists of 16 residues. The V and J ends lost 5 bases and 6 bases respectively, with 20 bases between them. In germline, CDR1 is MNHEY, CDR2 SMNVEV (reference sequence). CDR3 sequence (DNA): TGTGCCAGCAGTCTAGTCTCGGGGGGCTCGGGCAATGAGCAGTTCTTC. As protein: CASSLVSGGSGNEQFF.

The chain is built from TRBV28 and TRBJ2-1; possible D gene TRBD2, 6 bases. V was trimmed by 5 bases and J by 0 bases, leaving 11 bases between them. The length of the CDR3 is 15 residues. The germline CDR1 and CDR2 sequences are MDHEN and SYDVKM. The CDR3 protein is CASSELSGSYNEQFF. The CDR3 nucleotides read TGTGCCAGCAGTGAACTTAGCGGCTCCTACAATGAGCAGTTCTTC.

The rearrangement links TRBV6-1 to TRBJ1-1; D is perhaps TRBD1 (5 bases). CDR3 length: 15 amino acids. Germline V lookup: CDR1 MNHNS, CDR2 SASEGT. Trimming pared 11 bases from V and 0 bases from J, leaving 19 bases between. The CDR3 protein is CAGGSGASMNTEAFF. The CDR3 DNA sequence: TGTGCCGGAGGGTCCGGGGCTTCGATGAACACTGAAGCTTTCTTT.

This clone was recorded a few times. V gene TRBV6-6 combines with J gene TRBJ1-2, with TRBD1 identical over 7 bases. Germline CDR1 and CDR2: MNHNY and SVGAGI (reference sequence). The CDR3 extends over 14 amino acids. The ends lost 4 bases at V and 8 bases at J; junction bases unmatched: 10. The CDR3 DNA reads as TGTGCCAGCAGTTTCCCCCGACAGGGAGGCGGCTACACCTTC. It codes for CASSFPRQGGGYTF.

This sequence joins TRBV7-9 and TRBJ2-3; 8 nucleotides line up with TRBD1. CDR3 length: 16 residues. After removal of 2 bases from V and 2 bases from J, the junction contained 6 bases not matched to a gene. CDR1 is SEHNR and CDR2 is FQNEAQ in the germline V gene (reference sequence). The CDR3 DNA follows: TGTGCCAGCAGCTTAATCCGGACAGGGTTCACAGATACGCAGTATTTT. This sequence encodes CASSLIRTGFTDTQYF.

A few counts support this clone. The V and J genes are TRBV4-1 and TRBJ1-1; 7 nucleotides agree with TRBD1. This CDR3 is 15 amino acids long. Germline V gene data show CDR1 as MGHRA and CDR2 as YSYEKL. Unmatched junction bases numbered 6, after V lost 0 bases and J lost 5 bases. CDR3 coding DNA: TGCGCCAGCAGCCAAGAGGGGAAGACAGGGACTGAAGCTTTCTTT. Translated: CASSQEGKTGTEAFF.

Here the CDR3 DNA reads TGTGCCAGCAGAAGAACAGGGAACGGTTCACCCCTCCACTTT. Its protein product is CASRRTGNGSPLHF. The chain has TRBV25-1 and TRBJ1-6, with a weak D call TRBD1 (6 bases). This CDR3 contains 14 residues. Trimming shortened V by 6 bases and J by 9 bases, and 15 bases separated the two germline ends. CDR1 is MGHDK and CDR2 is SYGVNS in the germline V gene.